Below, 24 T cell receptor beta chains from the same sample are listed, as sequenced in a study of blood T cell repertoires in COVID-19. Some clones are missing from TCRdb's copy, which holds only in-frame ones; the method was immunoSEQ multiplex PCR. Of about 440,000 clones in the sample, 70% to 90% were seen once. Sequenced sample: PBMCs or T cells enriched from blood (not recorded which). The receptors originated from a young woman with acute COVID-19.

The rearrangement uses TRBV19 and TRBJ1-1, with 7 nucleotides matching TRBD1. The CDR3 has 15 amino acids. Per germline, CDR1 LNHDA and CDR2 SQIVND (reference sequence). V trimming: 5 bases; J trimming: 2 bases; junction bases outside the gene matches: 8. The CDR3 protein is CASSHPGGRNTEAFF. CDR3 DNA: TGTGCCAGTAGTCACCCAGGGGGAAGAAACACTGAAGCTTTCTTT. The full variable domain, its missing parts supplied by reference TRBV19 and TRBJ1-1, is DGGITQSPKYLFRKEGQNVTLSCEQNLNHDAMYWYRQDPGQGLRLIYYSQIVNDFQKGDIAEGYSVSREKKESFPLTVTSAQKNPTAFYLCASSHPGGRNTEAFFGQGTRLTVV.

The chain links TRBV3-1 (or the pseudogene TRBV3-2) to TRBJ1-1; D is unresolved. Germline V gene lookup returns CDR1 LGHDT and CDR2 YNNKEL (reference sequence). This CDR3 region has 14 residues. Trimming pared 2 bases from V and 7 bases from J, leaving 14 bases between. The CDR3 DNA is TGTGCCAGCAGCCAAAGAGAGGAACGAGGTGAAGCTTTCTTT. Translated: CASSQREERGEAFF.

The chain carries TRBV5-1 and TRBJ2-5, with 12 positions matching TRBD2. V gave up 3 bases and J gave up 1 base; unmatched junction bases: 4. The CDR3 runs to 16 residues. Germline V lookup: CDR1 SGHRS, CDR2 YFSETQ. CDR3 coding DNA: TGCGCCAGCAGCTCGCTAGCGGGAGGGTCCCAAGAGACCCAGTACTTC. Translated, it gives CASSSLAGGSQETQYF.

The genes are TRBV11-2 and TRBJ1-4; 7 positions match TRBD1. After removal of 0 bases from V and 7 bases from J, the junction contained 5 bases not matched to a gene. This CDR3 has 15 residues. Germline lookup yields CDR1 SGHAT and CDR2 FQNNGV. The DNA for the CDR3 is TGTGCCAGCAGCTTAGAAGGGACAGCGAGTGAAAAACTGTTTTTT. Its translation is CASSLEGTASEKLFF.

This clone was observed a single time. The chain couples TRBV10-1 to TRBJ1-1, with no clear D. The CDR3 length is 14 residues. Germline V CDR1 and CDR2: WNHNN, SYGVQD (reference sequence). V was pared by 2 bases and J by 0 bases, with 7 bases between. CDR3 protein: CASSEGQMNTEAFF. The DNA of the CDR3 is TGCGCCAGCAGTGAGGGCCAGATGAACACTGAAGCTTTCTTT.

The CDR3: CASSLGTAKEEKLFF. CDR3 nucleotides: TGTGCCAGCAGCCTAGGGACAGCAAAGGAGGAAAAACTGTTTTTT. The rearrangement joins TRBV7-2 to TRBJ1-4; 7 bases fit TRBD1. With V trimmed by 5 bases and J by 8 bases, 11 bases remained unmatched. The CDR3 extends over 15 amino acids. Per germline, CDR1 SGHTA and CDR2 FQGNSA.

The chain recombines TRBV10-2 with TRBJ2-1; TRBD2 agrees at 15 bases. The CDR3 sequence is 19 residues long. Looked up from germline, CDR1 is WSHSY and CDR2 is SAAADI. J was trimmed by 8 bases and V by 6 bases; bases with no gene match: 17. The CDR3: CASSEAMVLGLAGGHEQFF. In nucleotides, the CDR3 is TGCGCCAGCAGCGAGGCGATGGTATTAGGACTAGCGGGGGGGCATGAGCAGTTCTTC.

The chain links TRBV21-1 to TRBJ1-3; the table's D gene call, TRBD1, was not cross checked with the DNA. TRBV21-1 is given as a pseudogene. The CDR3 consists of 16 residues. CDR3 loop: CASSRGTEHSGNTIYF. For the CDR3, the DNA is TGTGCCAGCAGCAGAGGGACAGAACACTCTGGAAACACCATATATTTT.

This chain uses TRBV15 with TRBJ1-6; D is unresolved. V was trimmed by 5 bases and J by 10 bases, leaving 15 bases between them. CDR1 is LNHNV and CDR2 is YYDKDF in the germline V gene (reference sequence). The CDR3 spans 14 residues. This CDR3 is CATSRTYEVSPLHF. For the CDR3, the DNA is TGTGCCACCAGCCGAACATACGAGGTATCACCCCTCCACTTT.

The rearrangement links TRBV18 to TRBJ2-4; possible D gene TRBD1, 5 bases. The CDR3 runs 13 residues. V lost 5 bases, J lost 5 bases, and 10 bases lay in between. The V gene's germline CDR1 is KGHSH and CDR2 LQKENI. CDR3 sequence reads: CASSRSQENIQYF. In DNA, the CDR3 is TGTGCCAGCTCAAGGTCACAGGAAAACATTCAGTACTTC. The complete variable domain, with remaining parts taken from reference TRBV18 and TRBJ2-4, reads NAGVMQNPRHLVRRRGQEARLRCSPMKGHSHVYWYRQLPEEGLKFMVYLQKENIIDESGMPKERFSAEFPKEGPSILRIQQVVRGDSAAYFCASSRSQENIQYFGAGTRLSVL.

The V call is TRBV12-3 or TRBV12-4, the J call TRBJ1-5; D is perhaps TRBD1 (6 bases). The germline V and J ends were trimmed by 5 bases and 3 bases, with 8 bases remaining between them. The CDR3 runs 13 residues. This CDR3 reads CASSTGINQPQHF. The CDR3 DNA follows: TGTGCCAGCAGTACAGGGATCAATCAGCCCCAGCATTTT.

This clone was picked up one time. The CDR3 protein is CASSKATGSSPLHF. The CDR3 region has the DNA TGTGCCAGCAGCAAAGCAACAGGGAGTTCACCCCTCCACTTT. V usage is TRBV21-1 and J usage is TRBJ1-6; TRBD1 is taken as the D call from the table, unchecked against the DNA. TRBV21-1 is a documented pseudogene. The CDR3 consists of 14 residues.

This chain joins TRBV4-3 and TRBJ2-5; D is possibly TRBD1 (6 bases). V lost 3 bases and J lost 5, with 10 bases in between. Germline loops: CDR1 LGHNA, CDR2 YSLEER. The CDR3 contains 13 residues. The CDR3 here is CASSQGDTETQYF. The CDR3 bases are TGCGCCAGCAGCCAGGGGGACACGGAGACCCAGTACTTC.

This CDR3 reads CARSLTGGYNEQFF. The DNA of the CDR3 is TGTGCCAGAAGCTTGACAGGGGGCTACAATGAGCAGTTCTTC. This chain connects TRBV5-3 to TRBJ2-1; 8 nucleotides agree with TRBD1. TRBV5-3 is reported as an ORF; its role is uncertain. The CDR3 runs 14 residues. With V trimmed by 1 base and J by 3 bases, 0 bases remained unmatched.

The chain employs TRBV7-9 and TRBJ2-3; weak D call: TRBD2 (6 bases). From germline, CDR1 is SEHNR and CDR2 FQNEAQ (reference sequence). Trimming removed 6 bases from V and 8 bases from J, with 21 bases in between. The length of the CDR3 is 15 residues. Written as DNA, the CDR3 is TGTGCCAGCAGTCTATCGGTGGACATGGGGGGTACGCAGTATTTT. It specifies CASSLSVDMGGTQYF.

In DNA, the CDR3 is TGTGCCACCAGCAGACCGGCACTCGGGAAGCAGTTCTTC. Protein product: CATSRPALGKQFF. The J gene is TRBJ2-1, the V gene TRBV15; maybe TRBD2 (5 bases). CDR1 and CDR2 (germline): LNHNV, YYDKDF (reference sequence). Trimming removed 2 bases at V and 11 bases at J, with 13 bases between. This CDR3 comprises 13 residues.

This sequence joins TRBV25-1 and TRBJ2-3; D perhaps matches TRBD2 (5 bases). Germline values: CDR1 MGHDK, CDR2 SYGVNS. V was shortened by 8 bases and J by 6 bases, with 15 bases between the two germline ends. CDR3 length: 13 residues. Here the CDR3 reads CASSLFIADTQYF. CDR3 DNA: TGTGCCAGCTCATTATTTATAGCGGATACGCAGTATTTT.

The V and J genes are TRBV4-3 and TRBJ2-1; D unclear. The germline V and J ends were trimmed by 0 bases and 0 bases, with 12 bases remaining between them. The CDR3 runs 17 residues. Per the germline V gene, CDR1 is LGHNA and CDR2 is YSLEER. The CDR3 spells CASSQDLLLSSYNEQFF. The CDR3 DNA sequence: TGCGCCAGCAGCCAAGATCTCCTGTTGAGCTCCTACAATGAGCAGTTCTTC.

This clone was counted a single time. This chain uses TRBV6-5 with TRBJ2-7; 7 bases line up with TRBD2. The CDR3 has 12 amino acids. Germline V gene lookup returns CDR1 MNHEY and CDR2 SVGAGI. The V and J ends lost 10 bases and 3 bases, in that order; junction bases with no gene match: 6. CDR3 region: CATYPSGYEQYF. The CDR3 DNA reads as TGTGCCACGTACCCTAGCGGCTACGAGCAGTACTTC.

The V and J genes are TRBV15 and TRBJ1-2; D is undetermined. The CDR3 length is 15 residues. Germline values: CDR1 LNHNV, CDR2 YYDKDF (reference sequence). Trimming took 0 bases from V and 7 from J, leaving 15 bases between them. The CDR3 spells CATSRDLVLESGYTF. CDR3 coding DNA: TGTGCCACCAGCAGAGATCTGGTTCTCGAGAGTGGCTACACCTTC.

The chain is built from TRBV18 and TRBJ2-6, with D possibly matching TRBD1 (6 bases). V was clipped by 3 bases and J by 0 bases, with 18 bases between them. This CDR3 has 19 amino acids. CDR1 and CDR2 (germline): KGHSH, LQKENI. The CDR3, as DNA: TGTGCCAGCTCACCCGTAATACAGGGCTTCCGCTCTGGGGCCAACGTCCTGACTTTC. Translation gives CASSPVIQGFRSGANVLTF.

This chain connects TRBV7-9 to TRBJ1-2, with 7 bases lining up with TRBD1. Trimming cost V 5 bases and J 4 bases; bases outside gene matches: 4. The CDR3 loop spans 13 amino acids. Germline CDR1 and CDR2: SEHNR and FQNEAQ (reference sequence). The CDR3 sequence is CASSADRVYGYTF. In DNA form, the CDR3 reads TGTGCCAGCAGCGCCGACAGGGTCTATGGCTACACCTTC. Supplemented by reference TRBV7-9 and TRBJ1-2, the full variable domain reads DTGVSQNPRHKITKRGQNVTFRCDPISEHNRLYWYRQTLGQGPEFLTYFQNEAQLEKSRLLSDRFSAERPKGSFSTLEIQRTEQGDSAMYLCASSADRVYGYTFGSGTRLTVV.

The J gene is TRBJ2-7, the V gene TRBV19, with D possibly matching TRBD2 (6 bases). The CDR3 runs to 15 residues. Germline V gene lookup returns CDR1 LNHDA and CDR2 SQIVND (reference sequence). Trimming shortened V by 1 base and J by 1 base, and 11 bases separated the two germline ends. The CDR3 spells CASSIVRAGSYEQYF. Written as DNA, the CDR3 is TGTGCCAGTAGTATAGTCCGGGCGGGATCCTACGAGCAGTACTTC. Based on the CDR3 plus reference TRBV19 and TRBJ2-7, the full variable domain is DGGITQSPKYLFRKEGQNVTLSCEQNLNHDAMYWYRQDPGQGLRLIYYSQIVNDFQKGDIAEGYSVSREKKESFPLTVTSAQKNPTAFYLCASSIVRAGSYEQYFGPGTRLTVT.

The table lists this clone with a count of one. The chain links TRBV29-1 to TRBJ1-2, with a weak D call TRBD1 (6 bases). V dropped 6 bases and J dropped 6 bases, with 14 bases sitting between them. Germline assignment: CDR1 SQVTM and CDR2 ANQGSEA. The CDR3 length is 12 residues. DNA of the CDR3: TGCAGCGTCACAGGGTGGGTCGATGGCTACACCTTC. Amino acids: CSVTGWVDGYTF.